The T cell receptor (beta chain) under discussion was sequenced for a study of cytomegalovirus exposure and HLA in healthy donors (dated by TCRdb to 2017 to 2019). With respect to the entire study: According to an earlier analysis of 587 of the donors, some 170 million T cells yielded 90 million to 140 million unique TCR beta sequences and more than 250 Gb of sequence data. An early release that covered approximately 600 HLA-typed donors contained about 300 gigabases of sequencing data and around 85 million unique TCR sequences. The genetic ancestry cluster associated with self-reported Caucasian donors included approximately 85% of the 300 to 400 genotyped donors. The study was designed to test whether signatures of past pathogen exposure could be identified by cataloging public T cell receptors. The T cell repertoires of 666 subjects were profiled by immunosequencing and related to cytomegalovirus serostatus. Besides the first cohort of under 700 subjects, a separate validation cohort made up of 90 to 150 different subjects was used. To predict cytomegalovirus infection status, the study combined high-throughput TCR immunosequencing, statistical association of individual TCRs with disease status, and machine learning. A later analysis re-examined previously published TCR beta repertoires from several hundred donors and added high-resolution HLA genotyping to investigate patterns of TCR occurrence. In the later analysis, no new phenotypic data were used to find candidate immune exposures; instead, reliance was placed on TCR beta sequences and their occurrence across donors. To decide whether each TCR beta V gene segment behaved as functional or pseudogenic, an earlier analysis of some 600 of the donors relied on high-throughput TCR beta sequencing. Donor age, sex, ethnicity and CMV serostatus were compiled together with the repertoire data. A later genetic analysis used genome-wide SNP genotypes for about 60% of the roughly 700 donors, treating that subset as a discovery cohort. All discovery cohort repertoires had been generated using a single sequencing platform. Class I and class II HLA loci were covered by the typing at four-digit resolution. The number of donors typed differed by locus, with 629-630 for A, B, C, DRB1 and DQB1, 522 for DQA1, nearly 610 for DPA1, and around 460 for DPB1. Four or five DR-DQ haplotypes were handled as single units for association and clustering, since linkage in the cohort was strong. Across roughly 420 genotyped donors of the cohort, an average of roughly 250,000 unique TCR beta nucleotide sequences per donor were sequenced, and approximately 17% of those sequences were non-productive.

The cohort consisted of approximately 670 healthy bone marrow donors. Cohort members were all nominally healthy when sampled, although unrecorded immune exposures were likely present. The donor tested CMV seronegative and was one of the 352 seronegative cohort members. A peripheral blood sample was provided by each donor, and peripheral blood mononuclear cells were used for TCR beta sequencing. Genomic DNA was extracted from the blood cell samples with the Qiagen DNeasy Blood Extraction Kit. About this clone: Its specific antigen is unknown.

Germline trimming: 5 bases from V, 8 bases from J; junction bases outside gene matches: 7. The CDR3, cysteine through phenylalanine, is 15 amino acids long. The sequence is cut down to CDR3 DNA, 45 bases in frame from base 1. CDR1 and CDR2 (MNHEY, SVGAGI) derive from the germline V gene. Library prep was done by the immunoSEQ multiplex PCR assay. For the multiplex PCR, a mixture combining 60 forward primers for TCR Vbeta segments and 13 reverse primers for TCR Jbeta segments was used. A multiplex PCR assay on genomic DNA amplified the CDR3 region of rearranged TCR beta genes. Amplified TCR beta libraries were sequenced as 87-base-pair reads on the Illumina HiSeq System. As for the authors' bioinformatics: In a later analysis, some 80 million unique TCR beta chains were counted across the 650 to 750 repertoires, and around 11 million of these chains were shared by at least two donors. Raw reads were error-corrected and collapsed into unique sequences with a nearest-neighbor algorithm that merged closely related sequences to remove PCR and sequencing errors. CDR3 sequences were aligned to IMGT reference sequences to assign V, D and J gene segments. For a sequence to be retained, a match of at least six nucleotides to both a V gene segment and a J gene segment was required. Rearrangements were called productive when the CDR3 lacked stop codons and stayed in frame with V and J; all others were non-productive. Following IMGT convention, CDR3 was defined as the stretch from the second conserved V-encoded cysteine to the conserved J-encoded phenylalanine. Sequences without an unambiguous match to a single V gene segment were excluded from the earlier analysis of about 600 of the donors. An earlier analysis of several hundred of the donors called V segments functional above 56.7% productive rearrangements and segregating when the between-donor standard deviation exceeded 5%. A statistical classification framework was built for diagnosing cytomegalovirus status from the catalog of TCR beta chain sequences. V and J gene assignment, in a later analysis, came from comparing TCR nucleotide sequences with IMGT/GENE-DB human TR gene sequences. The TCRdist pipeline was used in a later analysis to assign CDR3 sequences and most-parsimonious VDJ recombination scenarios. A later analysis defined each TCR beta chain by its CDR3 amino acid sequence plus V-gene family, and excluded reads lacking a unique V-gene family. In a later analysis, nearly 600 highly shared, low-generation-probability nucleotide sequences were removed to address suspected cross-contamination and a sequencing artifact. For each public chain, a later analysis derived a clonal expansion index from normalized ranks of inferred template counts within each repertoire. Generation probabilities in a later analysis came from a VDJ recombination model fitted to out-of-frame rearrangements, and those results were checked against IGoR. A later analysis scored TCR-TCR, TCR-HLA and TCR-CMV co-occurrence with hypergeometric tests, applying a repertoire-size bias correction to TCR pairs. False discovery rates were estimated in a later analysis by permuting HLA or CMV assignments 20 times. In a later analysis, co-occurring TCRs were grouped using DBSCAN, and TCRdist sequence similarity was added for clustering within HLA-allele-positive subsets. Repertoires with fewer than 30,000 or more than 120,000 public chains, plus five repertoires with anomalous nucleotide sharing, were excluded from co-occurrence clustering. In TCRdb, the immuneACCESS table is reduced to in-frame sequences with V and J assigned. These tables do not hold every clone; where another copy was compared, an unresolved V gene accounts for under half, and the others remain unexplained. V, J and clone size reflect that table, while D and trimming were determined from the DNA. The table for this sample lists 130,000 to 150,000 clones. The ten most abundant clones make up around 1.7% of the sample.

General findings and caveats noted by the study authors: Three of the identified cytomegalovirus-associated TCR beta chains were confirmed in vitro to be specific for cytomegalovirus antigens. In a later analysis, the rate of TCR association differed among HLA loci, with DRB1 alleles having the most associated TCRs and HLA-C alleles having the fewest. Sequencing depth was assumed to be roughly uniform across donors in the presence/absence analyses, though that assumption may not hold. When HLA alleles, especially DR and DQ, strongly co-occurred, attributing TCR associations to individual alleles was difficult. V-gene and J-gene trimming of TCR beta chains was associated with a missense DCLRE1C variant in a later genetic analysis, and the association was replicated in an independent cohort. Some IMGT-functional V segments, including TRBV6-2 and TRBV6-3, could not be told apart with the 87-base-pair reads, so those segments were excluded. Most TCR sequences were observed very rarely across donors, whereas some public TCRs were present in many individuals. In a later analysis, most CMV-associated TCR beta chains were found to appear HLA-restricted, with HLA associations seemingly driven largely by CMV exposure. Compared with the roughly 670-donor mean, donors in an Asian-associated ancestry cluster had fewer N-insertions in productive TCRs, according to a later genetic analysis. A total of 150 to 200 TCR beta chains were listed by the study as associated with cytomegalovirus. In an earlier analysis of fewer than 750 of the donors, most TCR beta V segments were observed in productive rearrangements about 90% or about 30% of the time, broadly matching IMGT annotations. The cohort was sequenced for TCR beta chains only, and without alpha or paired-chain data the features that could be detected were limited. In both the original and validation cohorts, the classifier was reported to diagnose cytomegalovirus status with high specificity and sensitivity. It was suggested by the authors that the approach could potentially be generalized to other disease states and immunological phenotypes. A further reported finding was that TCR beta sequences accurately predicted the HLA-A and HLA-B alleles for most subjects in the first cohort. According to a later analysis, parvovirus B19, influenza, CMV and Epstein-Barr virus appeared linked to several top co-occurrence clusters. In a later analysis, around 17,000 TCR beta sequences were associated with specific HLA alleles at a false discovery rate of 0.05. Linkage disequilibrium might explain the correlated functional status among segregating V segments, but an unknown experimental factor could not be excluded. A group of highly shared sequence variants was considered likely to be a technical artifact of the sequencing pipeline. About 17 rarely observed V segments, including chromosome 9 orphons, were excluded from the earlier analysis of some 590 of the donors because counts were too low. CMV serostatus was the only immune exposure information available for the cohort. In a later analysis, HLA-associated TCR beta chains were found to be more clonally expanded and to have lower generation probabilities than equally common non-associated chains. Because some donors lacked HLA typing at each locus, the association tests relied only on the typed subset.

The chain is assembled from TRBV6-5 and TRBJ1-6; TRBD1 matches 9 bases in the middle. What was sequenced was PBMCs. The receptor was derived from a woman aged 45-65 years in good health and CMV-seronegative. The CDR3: CASSRSDRGDSPLHF. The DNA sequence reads TGTGCCAGCAGTAGATCGGACAGGGGAGATTCACCCCTCCACTTT.